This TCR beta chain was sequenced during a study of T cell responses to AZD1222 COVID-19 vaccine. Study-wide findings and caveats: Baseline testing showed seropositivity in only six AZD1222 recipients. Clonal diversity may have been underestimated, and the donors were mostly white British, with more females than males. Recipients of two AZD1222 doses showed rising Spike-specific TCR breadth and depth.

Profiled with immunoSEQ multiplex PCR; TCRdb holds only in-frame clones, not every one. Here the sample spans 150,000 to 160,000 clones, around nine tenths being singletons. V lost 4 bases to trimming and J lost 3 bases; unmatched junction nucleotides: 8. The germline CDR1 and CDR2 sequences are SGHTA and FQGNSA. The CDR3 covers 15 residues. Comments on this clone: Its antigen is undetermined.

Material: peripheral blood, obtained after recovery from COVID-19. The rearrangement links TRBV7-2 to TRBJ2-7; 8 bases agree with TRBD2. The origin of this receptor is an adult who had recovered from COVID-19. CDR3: CASSSRGGDFYEQYF. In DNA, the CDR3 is TGTGCCAGCAGCTCCCGGGGGGGCGATTTCTACGAGCAGTACTTC.